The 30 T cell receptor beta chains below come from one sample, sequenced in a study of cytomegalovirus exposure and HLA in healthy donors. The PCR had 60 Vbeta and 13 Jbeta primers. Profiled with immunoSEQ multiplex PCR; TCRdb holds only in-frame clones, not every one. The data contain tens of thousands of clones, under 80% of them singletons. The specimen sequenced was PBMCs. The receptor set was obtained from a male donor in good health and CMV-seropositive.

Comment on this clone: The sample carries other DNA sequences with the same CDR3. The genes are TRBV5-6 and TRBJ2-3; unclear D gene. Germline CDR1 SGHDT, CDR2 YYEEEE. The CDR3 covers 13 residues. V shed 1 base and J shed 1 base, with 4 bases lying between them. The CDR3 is CASSLRGTDTQYF. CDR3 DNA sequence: TGTGCCAGCAGCTTGCGGGGCACAGATACGCAGTATTTT.

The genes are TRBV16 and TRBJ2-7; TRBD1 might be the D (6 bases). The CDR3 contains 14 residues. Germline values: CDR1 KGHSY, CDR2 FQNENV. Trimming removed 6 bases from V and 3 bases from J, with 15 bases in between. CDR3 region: CASSLLSDSYEQYF. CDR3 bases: TGTGCCAGCAGTCTACTGTCGGACAGCTACGAGCAGTACTTC.

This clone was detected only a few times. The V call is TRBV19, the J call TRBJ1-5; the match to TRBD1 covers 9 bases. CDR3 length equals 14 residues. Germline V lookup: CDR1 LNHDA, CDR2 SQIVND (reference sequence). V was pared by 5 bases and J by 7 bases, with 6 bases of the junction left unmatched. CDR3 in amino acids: CASSAGQGDQPQHF. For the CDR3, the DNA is TGTGCCAGTAGTGCGGGACAGGGAGACCAGCCCCAGCATTTT.

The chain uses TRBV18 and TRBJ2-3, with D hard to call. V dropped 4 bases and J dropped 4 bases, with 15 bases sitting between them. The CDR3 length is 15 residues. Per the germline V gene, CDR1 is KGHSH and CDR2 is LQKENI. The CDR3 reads CASSLLQVFPDTQYF. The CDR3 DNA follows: TGTGCCAGCTCACTACTCCAGGTGTTCCCAGATACGCAGTATTTT.

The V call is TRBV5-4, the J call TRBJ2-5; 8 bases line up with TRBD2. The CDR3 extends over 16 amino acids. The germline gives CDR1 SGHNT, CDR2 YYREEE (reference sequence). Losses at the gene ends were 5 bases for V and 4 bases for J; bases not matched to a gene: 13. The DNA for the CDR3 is TGTGCCAGCAGTCCGCCGGGAGGGTTGGGGAGAGAGACCCAGTACTTC. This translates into CASSPPGGLGRETQYF.

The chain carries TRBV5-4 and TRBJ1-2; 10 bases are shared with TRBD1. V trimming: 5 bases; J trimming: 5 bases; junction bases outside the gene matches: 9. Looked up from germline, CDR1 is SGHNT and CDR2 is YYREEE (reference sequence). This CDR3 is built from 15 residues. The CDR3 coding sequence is TGTGCCAGCAGGGACGCCGGGACAGGGGTGTATGGCTACACCTTC. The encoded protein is CASRDAGTGVYGYTF.

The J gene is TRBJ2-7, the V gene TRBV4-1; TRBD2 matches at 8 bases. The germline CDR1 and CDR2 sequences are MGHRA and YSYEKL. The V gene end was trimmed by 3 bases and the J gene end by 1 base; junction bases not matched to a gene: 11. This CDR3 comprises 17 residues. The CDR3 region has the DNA TGCGCCAGCAGCCACCCCCCGGGAGGGGCAGGTTCCTACGAGCAGTACTTC. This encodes CASSHPPGGAGSYEQYF.

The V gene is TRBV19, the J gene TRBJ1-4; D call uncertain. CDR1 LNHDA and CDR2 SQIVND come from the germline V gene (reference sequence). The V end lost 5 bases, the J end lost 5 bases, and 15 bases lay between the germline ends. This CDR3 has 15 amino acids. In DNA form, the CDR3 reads TGTGCCAGTAGTTTCCTCGCAGGCAACAATGAAAAACTGTTTTTT. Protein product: CASSFLAGNNEKLFF.

CDR3 amino acids: CASSKTRQGLNEKLFF. CDR3 sequence (DNA): TGCGCCAGCAGCAAAACGAGACAGGGCCTAAATGAAAAACTGTTTTTT. This sequence joins TRBV10-1 and TRBJ1-4, with TRBD1 matching 7 bases. CDR3 length: 16 residues. Per the germline V gene, CDR1 is WNHNN and CDR2 is SYGVQD (reference sequence). The trim removed 6 bases at V and 5 bases at J, leaving 12 bases unmatched.

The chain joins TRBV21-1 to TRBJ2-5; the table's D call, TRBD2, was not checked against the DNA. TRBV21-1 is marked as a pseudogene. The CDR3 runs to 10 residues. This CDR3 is CASARREQYF. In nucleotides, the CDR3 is TGTGCCAGCGCACGTAGGGAGCAGTACTTC.

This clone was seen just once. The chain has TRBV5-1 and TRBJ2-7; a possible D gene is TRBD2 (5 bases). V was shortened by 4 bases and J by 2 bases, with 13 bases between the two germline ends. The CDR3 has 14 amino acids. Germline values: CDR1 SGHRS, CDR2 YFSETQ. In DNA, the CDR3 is TGCGCCAGCAGCCCAACTAGAGGTCCCTACGAGCAGTACTTC. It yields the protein CASSPTRGPYEQYF.

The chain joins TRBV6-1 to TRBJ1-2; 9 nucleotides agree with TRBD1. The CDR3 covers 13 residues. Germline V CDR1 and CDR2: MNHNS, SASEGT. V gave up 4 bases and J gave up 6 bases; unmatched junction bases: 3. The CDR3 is CASSGGQGNGYTF. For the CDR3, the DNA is TGTGCCAGCAGTGGGGGACAGGGCAATGGCTACACCTTC.

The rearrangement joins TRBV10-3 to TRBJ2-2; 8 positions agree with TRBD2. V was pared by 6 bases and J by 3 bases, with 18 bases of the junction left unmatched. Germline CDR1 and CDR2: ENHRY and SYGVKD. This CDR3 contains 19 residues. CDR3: CAIRASVGVAGSYTGELFF. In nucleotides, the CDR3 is TGTGCCATCAGGGCTTCCGTCGGGGTAGCGGGATCTTACACCGGGGAGCTGTTTTTT.

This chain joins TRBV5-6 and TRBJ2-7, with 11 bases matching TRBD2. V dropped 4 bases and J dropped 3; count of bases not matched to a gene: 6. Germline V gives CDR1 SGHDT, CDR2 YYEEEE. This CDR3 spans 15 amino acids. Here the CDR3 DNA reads TGTGCCAGCAGCCCCCGACTAGCGGGACTCTACGAGCAGTACTTC. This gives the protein CASSPRLAGLYEQYF.

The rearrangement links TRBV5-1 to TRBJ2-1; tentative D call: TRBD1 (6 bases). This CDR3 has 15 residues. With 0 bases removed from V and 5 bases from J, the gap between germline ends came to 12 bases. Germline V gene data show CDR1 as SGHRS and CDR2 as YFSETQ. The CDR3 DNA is TGCGCCAGCAGCTTGGCACAGGGAACAGACAATGAGCAGTTCTTC. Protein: CASSLAQGTDNEQFF.

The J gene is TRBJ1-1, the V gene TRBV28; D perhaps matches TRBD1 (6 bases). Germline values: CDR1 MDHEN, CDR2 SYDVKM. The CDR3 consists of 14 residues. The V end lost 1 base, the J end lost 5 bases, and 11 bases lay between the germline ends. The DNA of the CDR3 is TGTGCCAGCAGTTTATTTGTCGGACAGACTGAAGCTTTCTTT. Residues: CASSLFVGQTEAFF.

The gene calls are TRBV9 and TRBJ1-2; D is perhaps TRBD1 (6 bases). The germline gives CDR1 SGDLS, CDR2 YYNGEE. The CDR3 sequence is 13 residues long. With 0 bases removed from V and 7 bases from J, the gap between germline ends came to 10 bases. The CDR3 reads CASSVAGVAGYTF. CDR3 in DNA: TGTGCCAGCAGCGTAGCAGGGGTTGCTGGCTACACCTTC.

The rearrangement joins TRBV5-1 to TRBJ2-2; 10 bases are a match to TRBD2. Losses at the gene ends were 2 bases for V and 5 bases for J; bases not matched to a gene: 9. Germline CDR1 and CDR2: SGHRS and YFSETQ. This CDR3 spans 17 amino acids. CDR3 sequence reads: CASSFNVASGSTGELFF. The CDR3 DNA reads TGCGCCAGCAGCTTCAATGTGGCTAGCGGGAGTACCGGGGAGCTGTTTTTT. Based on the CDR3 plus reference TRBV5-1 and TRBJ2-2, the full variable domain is KAGVTQTPRYLIKTRGQQVTLSCSPISGHRSVSWYQQTPGQGLQFLFEYFSETQRNKGNFPGRFSGRQFSNSRSEMNVSTLELGDSALYLCASSFNVASGSTGELFFGEGSRLTVL.

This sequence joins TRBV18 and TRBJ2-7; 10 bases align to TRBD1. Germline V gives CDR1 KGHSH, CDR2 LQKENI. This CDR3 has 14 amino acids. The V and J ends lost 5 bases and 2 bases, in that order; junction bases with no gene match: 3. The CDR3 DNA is TGTGCCAGCTCATGGGACAGGGGAACCTACGAGCAGTACTTC. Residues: CASSWDRGTYEQYF.

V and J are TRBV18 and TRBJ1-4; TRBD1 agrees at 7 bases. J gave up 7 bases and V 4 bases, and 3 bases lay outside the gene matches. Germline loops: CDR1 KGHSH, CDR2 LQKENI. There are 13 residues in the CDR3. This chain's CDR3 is CASSLNRGEKLFF. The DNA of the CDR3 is TGTGCCAGCTCACTAAACAGGGGTGAAAAACTGTTTTTT.

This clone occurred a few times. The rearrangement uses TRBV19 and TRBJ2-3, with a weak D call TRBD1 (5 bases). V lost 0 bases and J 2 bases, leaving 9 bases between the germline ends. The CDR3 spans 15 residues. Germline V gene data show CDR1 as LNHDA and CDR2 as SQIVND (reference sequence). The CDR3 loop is CASSIDRQITDTQYF. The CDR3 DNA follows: TGTGCCAGTAGTATAGATCGACAGATCACAGATACGCAGTATTTT. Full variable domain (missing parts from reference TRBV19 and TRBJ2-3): DGGITQSPKYLFRKEGQNVTLSCEQNLNHDAMYWYRQDPGQGLRLIYYSQIVNDFQKGDIAEGYSVSREKKESFPLTVTSAQKNPTAFYLCASSIDRQITDTQYFGPGTRLTVL.

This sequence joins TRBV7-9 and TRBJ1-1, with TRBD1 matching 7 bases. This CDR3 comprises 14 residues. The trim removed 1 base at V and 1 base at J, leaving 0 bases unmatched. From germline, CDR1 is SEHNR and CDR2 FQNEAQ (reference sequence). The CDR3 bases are TGTGCCAGCAGCTTAGACAGGGGGAACACTGAAGCTTTCTTT. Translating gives CASSLDRGNTEAFF.

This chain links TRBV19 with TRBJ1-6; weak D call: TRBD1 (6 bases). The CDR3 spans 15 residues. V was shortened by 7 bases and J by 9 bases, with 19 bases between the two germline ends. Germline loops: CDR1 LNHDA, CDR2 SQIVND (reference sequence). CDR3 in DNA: TGTGCCAGTAAATCGGGCAGGGGAGTGGGTTCACCCCTCCACTTT. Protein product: CASKSGRGVGSPLHF.

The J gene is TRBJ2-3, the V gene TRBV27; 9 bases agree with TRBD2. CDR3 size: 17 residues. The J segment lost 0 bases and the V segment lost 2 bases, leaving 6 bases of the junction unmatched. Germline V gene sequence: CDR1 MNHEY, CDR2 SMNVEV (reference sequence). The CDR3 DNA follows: TGTGCCAGCAGTTTAGTAGCGGGAGCCCCCAGCACAGATACGCAGTATTTT. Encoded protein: CASSLVAGAPSTDTQYF.

The CDR3 DNA is TGCGCCAGCAGCTCCTCCGCTGAAGCTTTCTTT. Its translation is CASSSSAEAFF. The chain carries TRBV5-1 and TRBJ1-1; D ambiguous. V was cut by 3 bases and J by 6 bases, with 6 bases left in between. The germline gives CDR1 SGHRS, CDR2 YFSETQ. This CDR3 has 11 amino acids.

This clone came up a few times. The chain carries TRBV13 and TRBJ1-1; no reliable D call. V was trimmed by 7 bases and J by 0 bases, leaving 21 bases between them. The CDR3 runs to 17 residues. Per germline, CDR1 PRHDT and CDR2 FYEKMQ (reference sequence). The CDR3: CASTSRTGALLNTEAFF. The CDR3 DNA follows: TGTGCCAGCACCTCAAGGACGGGAGCGTTATTGAACACTGAAGCTTTCTTT. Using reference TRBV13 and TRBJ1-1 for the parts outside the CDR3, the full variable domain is AAGVIQSPRHLIKEKRETATLKCYPIPRHDTVYWYQQGPGQDPQFLISFYEKMQSDKGSIPDRFSAQQFSDYHSELNMSSLELGDSALYFCASTSRTGALLNTEAFFGQGTRLTVV.

The CDR3 sequence: CASSKGRGQGARNEQFF. CDR3 in DNA: TGTGCCAGCAGCAAAGGGCGGGGGCAGGGGGCCAGAAATGAGCAGTTCTTC. This chain uses TRBV11-3 with TRBJ2-1; the D gene is possibly TRBD1 (8 bases). Germline V CDR1 and CDR2: SGHNT, YENEEA. This CDR3 contains 17 residues. Trimming removed 5 bases from V and 7 bases from J, with 24 bases in between. The full variable domain, in which reference TRBV11-3 and TRBJ2-1 provide the parts outside the CDR3, is EAGVVQSPRYKIIEKKQPVAFWCNPISGHNTLYWYLQNLGQGPELLIRYENEEAVDDSQLPKDRFSAERLKGVDSTLKIQPAELGDSAVYLCASSKGRGQGARNEQFFGPGTRLTVL.

CDR3 amino acids: CAWSLAGGPKNEQFF. The CDR3 DNA sequence: TGTGCCTGGAGCCTAGCGGGAGGGCCTAAAAATGAGCAGTTCTTC. The genes are TRBV30 and TRBJ2-1; 12 bases align to TRBD2. Germline V gives CDR1 GTSNPN, CDR2 SVGIG (reference sequence). V lost 3 bases, J lost 7 bases, and 7 bases stayed unmatched. The CDR3 is 15 residues long.

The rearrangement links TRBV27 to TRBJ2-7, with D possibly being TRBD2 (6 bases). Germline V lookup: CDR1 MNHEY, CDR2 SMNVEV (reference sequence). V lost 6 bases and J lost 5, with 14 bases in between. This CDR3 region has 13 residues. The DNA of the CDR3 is TGTGCCAGCAGCCCCCCAGGAGGGCACGAGCAGTACTTC. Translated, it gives CASSPPGGHEQYF.

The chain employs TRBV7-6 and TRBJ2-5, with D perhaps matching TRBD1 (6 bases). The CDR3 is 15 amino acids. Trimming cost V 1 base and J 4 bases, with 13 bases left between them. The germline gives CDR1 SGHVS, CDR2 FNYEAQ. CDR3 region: CASSLEAGVGETQYF. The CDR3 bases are TGTGCCAGCAGCTTAGAGGCAGGGGTAGGAGAGACCCAGTACTTC.